This is a list of T cell receptor beta chains from one sample in a study of early T cells in non-severe SARS-CoV-2 infection. One entry per CDR3 protein, called by TCRdb with MiXCR from the 5' RACE reads. The sample yields 55,000 or so distinct CDR3 sequences, 6.5% to 7.5% seen once. The sequences come from whole blood, collected at baseline. The receptors come from an adult who was a healthcare worker with PCR-confirmed SARS-CoV-2 infection or an uninfected control (not recorded which). CDR3s include the opening cysteine and the closing phenylalanine or tryptophan. The order of the fields is V gene, clone size, J gene, D gene, CDR3 DNA, CDR3 protein. D genes are given only for firm matches. Not all rows give a size; the values are once, few, many and, for expanded clones, a class.

>TRBV29-1|many|TRBJ2-7|TRBD1
TGCAGCGTGAGAGGGACAGGCGGACATCCCTACGAGCAGTACTTC
CSVRGTGGHPYEQYF
>TRBV20-1|NA|TRBJ2-7|NA
TGCAGTGCTAGTGAGTCGGATTACGAGCAGTACTTC
CSASESDYEQYF
>TRBV7-2|many|TRBJ2-3|NA
TGTGCCAGCAGCTTATCCCTGGCATTGGGATTCACAGATACGCAGTATTTT
CASSLSLALGFTDTQYF
>TRBV10-3|many|TRBJ2-7|TRBD1
TGTGCCATCAGACCCCGGGACAGGGGCAACGAGCAGTACTTC
CAIRPRDRGNEQYF
>TRBV4-1|NA|TRBJ2-3|NA
TGCGCCAGCAGTCAACCGACAGGGACTAGCACAGATACGCAGTATTTT
CASSQPTGTSTDTQYF
>TRBV7-2|NA|TRBJ1-4|TRBD1
TGTGCCAGCAGCAGGGACAGGGGTTATGAAAAACTGTTTTTT
CASSRDRGYEKLFF
>TRBV28|few|TRBJ2-5|TRBD2
TGTGCCAGCAGTTCCACTAGCGGGGCGCAACAAGAGACCCAGTACTTC
CASSSTSGAQQETQYF
>TRBV20-1|many|TRBJ1-5|NA
TGCAGTGCCCCGACAGGAACCCAGAATCAGCCCCAGCATTTT
CSAPTGTQNQPQHF
>TRBV2|NA|TRBJ1-1|NA
TGTGCCAGCCTGATTGGGACCGGTCGCGCTTTCTTT
CASLIGTGRAFF
>TRBV3-1|NA|TRBJ2-7|NA
TGTGCCAGCAGCCAACAGGGCCCGGGCGAGCGGTACTTC
CASSQQGPGERYF
>TRBV12-2|many|TRBJ2-3|NA
TGTGCAAGTCGCTTAAACCCGAGCCGGGGCCCTAGCACAGATACGCAGTATTTT
CASRLNPSRGPSTDTQYF
>TRBV4-1|NA|TRBJ2-5|NA
TGCGCCAGCAGCCAAGATCCCAGGGAAGAGACCCAGTACTTC
CASSQDPREETQYF
>TRBV20-1|few|TRBJ1-5|NA
TGCAGTGTTTGGCAGGATAGCAATCAGCCCCAGCATTTT
CSVWQDSNQPQHF
>TRBV27|NA|TRBJ2-7|TRBD2
TGTGCCAGCAGTTTTTCAGCGGGGGAGATTTTCTCCTACGAGCAGTACTTC
CASSFSAGEIFSYEQYF
>TRBV3-1|NA|TRBJ2-7|NA
TGTGCCAGCAGCCAGACCTGGGACAACTACGAGCAGTACTTC
CASSQTWDNYEQYF
>TRBV5-1|NA|TRBJ2-3|NA
TGCGCCAGCAGCTCCGATCTCCATCTGGTTGGTACGCAGTATTTT
CASSSDLHLVGTQYF
>TRBV29-1|many|TRBJ1-1|NA
TGCAGCGTTAATCCAGGGGACACTGAAGCTTTCTTT
CSVNPGDTEAFF
>TRBV21-1|NA|TRBJ2-2|NA
TGTGCCAACCCCGGGGACGGGGACACCGGGGAGCTGTTTTTT
CANPGDGDTGELFF
>TRBV19|many|TRBJ2-1|TRBD2
TGTGCCAGTAGTATCGGACGCGTAGCGGGGTCTTACAATGAGCAGTTCTTC
CASSIGRVAGSYNEQFF
>TRBV27|many|TRBJ2-3|NA
TGTGCCAGCGTGCCTCCGAACACAGATACGCAGTATTTT
CASVPPNTDTQYF
>TRBV5-1|few|TRBJ2-1|NA
TGCGCCAGCAGCCCGGAGGGGACCTCCAATGAGCAGTTCTTC
CASSPEGTSNEQFF
>TRBV18|NA|TRBJ1-1|TRBD1
TGTGCCAGCTCACCGTTATTGGCAGGGGGTGTCGAAGCTTTCTTT
CASSPLLAGGVEAFF